This is a list of T cell receptor beta chains from one sample in a study of blood T cell repertoires in COVID-19. TCRdb's copy holds only in-frame clones and misses some; the assay was immunoSEQ multiplex PCR. The sample gives approximately 60,000 clones, around 86% of which show up once; roughly 3% is in the top ten. Sequenced material: peripheral blood. The receptors originated from a man aged 50 to 59 with active COVID-19. The CDR3 runs from the conserved cysteine through the conserved F or W.

V gene: TRBV7-3
J gene: TRBJ2-2
CDR3 protein: CASSLSGQQGGELFF

V gene: TRBV4-1
J gene: TRBJ2-6
CDR3 protein: CASSPKAIAGSEGANVLTF

V gene: TRBV6-1
J gene: TRBJ1-2
CDR3 protein: CASSGETRGAFYGYTF

V gene: TRBV6-5
J gene: TRBJ2-7
CDR3 protein: CASSQDRGLDEQYF

V gene: TRBV28
J gene: TRBJ1-2
CDR3 protein: CASNTGGLYGYTF

V gene: TRBV24-1
J gene: TRBJ2-5
CDR3 protein: CATSDSGNYETQYF

V gene: TRBV2
J gene: TRBJ1-4
CDR3 protein: CASSDRGISNEKLFF

V gene: TRBV7-9
J gene: TRBJ2-7
CDR3 protein: CASSLASSGGGDEQYF

V gene: TRBV6-1
J gene: TRBJ1-5
CDR3 protein: CASSEARGNQPQHF

V gene: TRBV3-1/TRBV3-2
J gene: TRBJ2-4
CDR3 protein: CASSQNQGIQYF

V gene: TRBV27
J gene: TRBJ1-5
CDR3 protein: CASSLLIPGGGNQPQHF

V gene: TRBV29-1
J gene: TRBJ2-3
CDR3 protein: CSVSSDSQSTDTQYF

V gene: TRBV18
J gene: TRBJ2-3
CDR3 protein: CASSPLRPGAGTDTQYF

V gene: TRBV28
J gene: TRBJ2-1
CDR3 protein: CASSTRQGRNEQFF

V gene: TRBV14
J gene: TRBJ2-1
CDR3 protein: CASSYLSGSPNNEQFF

V gene: TRBV7-9
J gene: TRBJ1-6
CDR3 protein: CASSPGQGNSPLHF

V gene: TRBV3-1/TRBV3-2
J gene: TRBJ2-7
CDR3 protein: CASSRLFTGTGGEQYF

V gene: TRBV5-1
J gene: TRBJ2-7
CDR3 protein: CASSLGQVSYEQYF

V gene: TRBV4-1
J gene: TRBJ2-7
CDR3 protein: CASSHHPGTLTYEQYF

V gene: TRBV5-1
J gene: TRBJ1-4
CDR3 protein: CASSPTGTNEKLFF

V gene: TRBV28
J gene: TRBJ2-1
CDR3 protein: CASSFYPRTSPNNEQFF

V gene: TRBV11-2
J gene: TRBJ2-2
CDR3 protein: CASSLDSNTGELFF

V gene: TRBV28
J gene: TRBJ1-4
CDR3 protein: CASSSPGQGVTNEKLFF

V gene: TRBV5-6
J gene: TRBJ2-2
CDR3 protein: CASSFSGGPDTGELFF

V gene: TRBV9
J gene: TRBJ1-2
CDR3 protein: CASSAGGADYGYTF

V gene: TRBV18
J gene: TRBJ2-7
CDR3 protein: CASSPSGTAYEQYF

V gene: TRBV5-1
J gene: TRBJ2-6
CDR3 protein: CASSLDRAGANVLTF

V gene: TRBV27
J gene: TRBJ2-3
CDR3 protein: CASSPLEGQGAHTQYF

V gene: TRBV7-2
J gene: TRBJ2-1
CDR3 protein: CASSFPQGGNEQFF

V gene: TRBV5-6
J gene: TRBJ2-5
CDR3 protein: CASSSRDTFQETQYF